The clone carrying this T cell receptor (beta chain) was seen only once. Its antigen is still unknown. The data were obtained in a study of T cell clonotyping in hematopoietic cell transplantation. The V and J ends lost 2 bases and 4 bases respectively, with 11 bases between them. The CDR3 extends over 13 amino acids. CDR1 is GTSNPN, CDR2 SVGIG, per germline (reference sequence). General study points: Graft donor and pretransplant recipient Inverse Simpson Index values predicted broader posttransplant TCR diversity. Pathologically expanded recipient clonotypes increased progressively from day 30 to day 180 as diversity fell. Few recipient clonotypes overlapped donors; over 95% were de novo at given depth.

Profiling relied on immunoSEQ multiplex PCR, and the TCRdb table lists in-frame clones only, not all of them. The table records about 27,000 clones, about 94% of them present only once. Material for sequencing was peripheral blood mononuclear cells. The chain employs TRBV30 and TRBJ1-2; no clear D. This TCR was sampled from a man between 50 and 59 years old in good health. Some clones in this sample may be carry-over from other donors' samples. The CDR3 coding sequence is TGTGCCTGGAGTCCCGGGGTATCCTATGGCTACACCTTC. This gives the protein CAWSPGVSYGYTF.